This T cell receptor (beta chain) originates from a study of blood T cell repertoires in COVID-19. The CDR3 totals 15 residues. V lost 3 bases, J lost 2 bases, and 4 bases stayed unmatched. Germline V gene data show CDR1 as DFQATT and CDR2 as SNEGSKA (reference sequence). As processed by the authors: It was from reference gene primer amplification that nucleated cell counts were estimated. Generated by immunoSEQ multiplex PCR, the TCRdb table keeps only in-frame clones and is missing some. D and trimming come from the DNA, and the V and J calls and clone size come from that table. In the table there are tens of thousands of clones, about nine tenths of which are singletons.

This sequence joins TRBV20-1 and TRBJ2-4; 10 nucleotides align to TRBD1. The material sequenced was peripheral blood. The origin of this receptor is a man aged 45-60 years with acute or convalescent COVID-19. For the CDR3, the DNA is TGCAGTGCTAGTCGGACAGGGGGTCCCAAAAACATTCAGTACTTC. Translating it yields CSASRTGGPKNIQYF.